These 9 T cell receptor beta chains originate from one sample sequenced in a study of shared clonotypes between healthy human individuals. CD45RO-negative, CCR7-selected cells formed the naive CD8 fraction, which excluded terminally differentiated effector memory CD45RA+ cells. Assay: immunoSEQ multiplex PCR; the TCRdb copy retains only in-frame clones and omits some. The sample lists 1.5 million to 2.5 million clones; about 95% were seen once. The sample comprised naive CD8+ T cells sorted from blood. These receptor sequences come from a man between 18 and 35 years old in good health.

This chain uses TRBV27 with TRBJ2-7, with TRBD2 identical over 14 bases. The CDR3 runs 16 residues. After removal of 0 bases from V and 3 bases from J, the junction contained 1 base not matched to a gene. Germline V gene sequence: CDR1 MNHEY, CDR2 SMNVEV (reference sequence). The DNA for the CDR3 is TGTGCCAGCAGTTTATCCGGGACTAGCGGGAGCTACGAGCAGTACTTC. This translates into CASSLSGTSGSYEQYF.

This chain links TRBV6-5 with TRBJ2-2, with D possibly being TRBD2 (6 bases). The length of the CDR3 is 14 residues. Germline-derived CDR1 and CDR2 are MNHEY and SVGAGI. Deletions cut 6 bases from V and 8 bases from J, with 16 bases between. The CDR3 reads CASSPLLAMGELFF. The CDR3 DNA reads TGTGCCAGCAGCCCCCTTCTAGCGATGGGGGAGCTGTTTTTT.

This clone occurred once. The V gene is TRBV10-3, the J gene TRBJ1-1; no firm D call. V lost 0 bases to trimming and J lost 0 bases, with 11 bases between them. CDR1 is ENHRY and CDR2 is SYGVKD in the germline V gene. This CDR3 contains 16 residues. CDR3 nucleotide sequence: TGTGCCATCAGTGAGTCCGATTGGGCGTTGAACACTGAAGCTTTCTTT. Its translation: CAISESDWALNTEAFF.

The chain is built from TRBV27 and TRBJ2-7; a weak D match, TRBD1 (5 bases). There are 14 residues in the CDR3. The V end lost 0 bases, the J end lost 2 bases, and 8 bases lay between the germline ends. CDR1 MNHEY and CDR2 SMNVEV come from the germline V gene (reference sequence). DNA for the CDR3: TGTGCCAGCAGTTTATCGGTGGGGCCCTACGAGCAGTACTTC. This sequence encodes CASSLSVGPYEQYF.

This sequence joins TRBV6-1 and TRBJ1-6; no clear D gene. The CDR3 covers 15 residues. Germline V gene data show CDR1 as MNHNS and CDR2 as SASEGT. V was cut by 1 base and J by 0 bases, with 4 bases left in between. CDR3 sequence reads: CASSEDSSYNSPLHF. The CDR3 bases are TGTGCCAGCAGTGAAGATTCCTCCTATAATTCACCCCTCCACTTT.

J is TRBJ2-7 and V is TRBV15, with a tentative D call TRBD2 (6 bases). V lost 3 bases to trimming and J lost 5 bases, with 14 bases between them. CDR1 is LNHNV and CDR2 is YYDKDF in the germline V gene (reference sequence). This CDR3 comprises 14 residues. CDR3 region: CATSSKGRKDEQYF. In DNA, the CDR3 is TGTGCCACCAGCAGTAAGGGGAGGAAAGACGAGCAGTACTTC.

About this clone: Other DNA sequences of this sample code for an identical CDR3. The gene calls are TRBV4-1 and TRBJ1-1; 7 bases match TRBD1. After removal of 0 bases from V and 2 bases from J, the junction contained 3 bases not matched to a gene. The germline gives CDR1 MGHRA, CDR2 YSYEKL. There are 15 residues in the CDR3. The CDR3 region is CASSQDRTGNTEAFF. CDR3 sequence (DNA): TGCGCCAGCAGCCAAGATAGGACAGGAAACACTGAAGCTTTCTTT.

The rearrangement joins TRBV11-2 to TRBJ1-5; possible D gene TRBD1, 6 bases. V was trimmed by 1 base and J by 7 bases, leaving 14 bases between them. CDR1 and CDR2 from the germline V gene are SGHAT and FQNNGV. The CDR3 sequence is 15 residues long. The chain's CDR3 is CASSLALGGSQPQHF. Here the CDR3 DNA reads TGTGCCAGCAGCTTAGCCCTAGGGGGTTCACAGCCCCAGCATTTT.

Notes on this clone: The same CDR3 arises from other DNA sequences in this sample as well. The CDR3 DNA sequence: TGTGCCAGCAGTTACGCGGGGCCCTACGAGCAGTACTTC. Residues: CASSYAGPYEQYF. The rearrangement uses TRBV6-6 and TRBJ2-7, with D possibly being TRBD2 (6 bases). Trimming shortened V by 2 bases and J by 2 bases, and 7 bases separated the two germline ends. Germline loops: CDR1 MNHNY, CDR2 SVGAGI (reference sequence). The CDR3 loop spans 13 amino acids.